The 22 T cell receptor beta chains below all came from one sample that was sequenced in a study of shared clonotypes between healthy human individuals. Libraries were prepared by immunoSEQ multiplex PCR; TCRdb keeps only in-frame clonotypes and omits some of them. Of roughly 2.2 million clones listed, 80% to 95% are singletons. Material for sequencing was naive CD4+ T cells from PBMCs. Noted subset: CD45RA+ positively selected. The receptor set was obtained from a man between 18 and 29 years old in good health. Some clones in this sample may be carry-over from other donors' samples.

The V gene is TRBV6-6, the J gene TRBJ2-5; no firm D call. Germline-derived CDR1 and CDR2 are MNHNY and SVGAGI (reference sequence). The CDR3 is 13 residues long. Trimming shortened V by 5 bases and J by 5 bases, and 12 bases separated the two germline ends. The CDR3 region has the DNA TGTGCCAGCAGTAGCTTCTCCGGGGAGACCCAGTACTTC. Protein: CASSSFSGETQYF.

V and J are TRBV7-9 and TRBJ2-1; 8 bases map to TRBD2. This CDR3 is 17 amino acids long. Germline V CDR1 and CDR2: SEHNR, FQNEAQ (reference sequence). The V gene end was trimmed by 1 base and the J gene end by 4 bases; junction bases not matched to a gene: 9. CDR3 in amino acids: CASSLEMGLGLYNEQFF. The CDR3 bases are TGTGCCAGCAGCTTAGAAATGGGACTAGGCCTGTACAATGAGCAGTTCTTC.

The V gene is TRBV6-1, the J gene TRBJ2-6; D remains unclear. V was cut by 1 base and J by 0 bases, with 7 bases left in between. Germline CDR1 is MNHNS and CDR2 is SASEGT. The CDR3 spans 16 residues. The CDR3 DNA reads as TGTGCCAGCAGTGAAGGGCCAAGCTCTGGGGCCAACGTCCTGACTTTC. Amino acids: CASSEGPSSGANVLTF.

The rearrangement uses TRBV5-1 and TRBJ1-2; D may be TRBD1 (5 bases). This CDR3 has 14 amino acids. The V end lost 0 bases, the J end lost 2 bases, and 8 bases lay between the germline ends. Germline CDR1 and CDR2: SGHRS and YFSETQ. This chain's CDR3 is CASSLDTGNYGYTF. CDR3 coding DNA: TGCGCCAGCAGCTTGGATACAGGCAACTATGGCTACACCTTC.

V usage is TRBV19 and J usage is TRBJ1-5; maybe TRBD1 (5 bases). Trimming stripped 2 bases from V and 1 base from J, with 12 bases between. The germline V gene encodes CDR1 LNHDA and CDR2 SQIVND (reference sequence). The CDR3 sequence is 16 residues long. In DNA, the CDR3 is TGTGCCAGTAGTATATTGGGTCAGGGAAGCAATCAGCCCCAGCATTTT. This codes for CASSILGQGSNQPQHF. Drawing the rest from reference TRBV19 and TRBJ1-5, the complete variable domain is DGGITQSPKYLFRKEGQNVTLSCEQNLNHDAMYWYRQDPGQGLRLIYYSQIVNDFQKGDIAEGYSVSREKKESFPLTVTSAQKNPTAFYLCASSILGQGSNQPQHFGDGTRLSIL.

The CDR3 nucleotides are TGTGCCAGCAGTGAGCCCAGGGGACAGACGAACACCGGGGAGCTGTTTTTT. Residues: CASSEPRGQTNTGELFF. The J gene is TRBJ2-2, the V gene TRBV6-1, with TRBD1 identical over 7 bases. Germline lookup yields CDR1 MNHNS and CDR2 SASEGT. This CDR3 spans 17 amino acids. V dropped 3 bases and J dropped 0; count of bases not matched to a gene: 7.

V is TRBV28 and J is TRBJ2-2; D not resolved. V dropped 7 bases and J dropped 1 base, with 13 bases sitting between them. Per germline, CDR1 MDHEN and CDR2 SYDVKM. This CDR3 is built from 15 residues. The DNA for the CDR3 is TGTGCCAGCAAGGTGGCACCTCTGAACACCGGGGAGCTGTTTTTT. Protein product: CASKVAPLNTGELFF. Full variable domain (missing parts from reference TRBV28 and TRBJ2-2): DVKVTQSSRYLVKRTGEKVFLECVQDMDHENMFWYRQDPGLGLRLIYFSYDVKMKEKGDIPEGYSVSREKKERFSLILESASTNQTSMYLCASKVAPLNTGELFFGEGSRLTVL.

The chain combines TRBV5-4 with TRBJ1-6; the D gene is possibly TRBD1 (5 bases). CDR1 and CDR2 (germline): SGHNT, YYREEE (reference sequence). The CDR3 is 16 amino acids. V lost 4 bases to trimming and J lost 6 bases, with 17 bases between them. The CDR3 loop reads CASSTPPGVGNSPLHF. The CDR3 DNA sequence: TGTGCCAGCAGCACGCCACCGGGGGTGGGTAATTCACCCCTCCACTTT.

This chain links TRBV29-1 with TRBJ2-3, with unresolved D. Germline-derived CDR1 and CDR2 are SQVTM and ANQGSEA. The CDR3 consists of 16 residues. V was shortened by 5 bases and J by 0 bases, with 18 bases between the two germline ends. CDR3 DNA sequence: TGCAGCGTTTTAAGGATGGTGCGGACCAGCACAGATACGCAGTATTTT. Its translation is CSVLRMVRTSTDTQYF.

This chain joins TRBV5-1 and TRBJ2-3; unclear D gene. This CDR3 has 14 residues. Looked up from germline, CDR1 is SGHRS and CDR2 is YFSETQ. V shed 4 bases and J shed 6 bases, with 15 bases lying between them. In nucleotides, the CDR3 is TGCGCCAGCAGCACCGGATATTCAGCGGATACGCAGTATTTT. It translates to CASSTGYSADTQYF.

The rearrangement uses TRBV28 and TRBJ2-5; D might be TRBD2 (6 bases). The CDR3 contains 15 residues. Germline assignment: CDR1 MDHEN and CDR2 SYDVKM. Trimming shortened V by 2 bases and J by 3 bases, and 13 bases separated the two germline ends. The CDR3 spells CASSLHGPGEETQYF. CDR3 nucleotides: TGTGCCAGCAGTTTACACGGCCCGGGGGAAGAGACCCAGTACTTC.

This chain uses TRBV10-2 with TRBJ1-5; D uncertain. This CDR3 spans 15 amino acids. Trimming left V 0 bases short and J 7 bases short, with 13 bases between. Germline V gene data show CDR1 as WSHSY and CDR2 as SAAADI. Here the CDR3 reads CASSESTLTWQPQHF. DNA for the CDR3: TGCGCCAGCAGTGAGTCGACCCTGACGTGGCAGCCCCAGCATTTT.

V is TRBV30 and J is TRBJ2-1; D is possibly TRBD2 (6 bases). Germline values: CDR1 GTSNPN, CDR2 SVGIG (reference sequence). V was shortened by 1 base and J by 0 bases, with 10 bases between the two germline ends. This CDR3 is 15 amino acids long. The CDR3: CAWSGGTPSYNEQFF. CDR3 in DNA: TGTGCCTGGAGTGGCGGGACTCCCTCCTACAATGAGCAGTTCTTC.

V usage is TRBV27 and J usage is TRBJ2-3; 14 nucleotides align to TRBD2. V lost 5 bases, J lost 1 base, and 8 bases stayed unmatched. The CDR3 totals 18 residues. CDR1 MNHEY and CDR2 SMNVEV come from the germline V gene (reference sequence). CDR3 in DNA: TGTGCCAGCAGTGCGACTAGCGGGAGGGCCATCGGCACAGATACGCAGTATTTT. Its translation: CASSATSGRAIGTDTQYF.

The chain joins TRBV9 to TRBJ2-1; D may be TRBD2 (6 bases). The length of the CDR3 is 14 residues. The germline CDR1 and CDR2 sequences are SGDLS and YYNGEE. Trimming stripped 0 bases from V and 10 bases from J, with 14 bases between. CDR3 sequence: CASSVGGSGREQFF. The CDR3 region has the DNA TGTGCCAGCAGCGTAGGGGGTAGCGGAAGGGAGCAGTTCTTC.

CDR3 nucleotide sequence: TGTGCCAGCAGCGTAACAGGGTTCGGGACGAACACCGGGGAGCTGTTTTTT. This gives the protein CASSVTGFGTNTGELFF. This chain links TRBV9 with TRBJ2-2; possibly TRBD1 for D (6 bases). The CDR3 is made up of 17 amino acids. Trimming took off 1 base at V and 0 bases at J, with 13 bases between the two ends. Germline V lookup: CDR1 SGDLS, CDR2 YYNGEE.

The chain recombines TRBV2 with TRBJ2-2, with TRBD1 as a possible D gene (6 bases). Trimming removed 7 bases at V and 3 bases at J, with 15 bases between. The CDR3 consists of 15 residues. From germline, CDR1 is SNHLY and CDR2 FYNNEI. The CDR3 coding sequence is TGTGCCAGCACTCTGAGCAGGGGTGACACCGGGGAGCTGTTTTTT. Encoded protein: CASTLSRGDTGELFF.

This chain links TRBV5-6 with TRBJ1-2; maybe TRBD1 (5 bases). V lost 4 bases and J lost 5, with 15 bases in between. The CDR3 spans 14 residues. CDR1 is SGHDT, CDR2 YYEEEE, per germline. For the CDR3, the DNA is TGTGCCAGCAGCGGTTATCAGGGATGGTATGGCTACACCTTC. Translated, it gives CASSGYQGWYGYTF.

This chain connects TRBV5-1 to TRBJ2-5; D not resolved. The V gene's germline CDR1 is SGHRS and CDR2 YFSETQ. The CDR3 length is 15 residues. With 7 bases removed from V and 5 bases from J, the gap between germline ends came to 21 bases. For the CDR3, the DNA is TGCGCCAGCGGGTCCGGGTGGGCCGCCACGGAGACCCAGTACTTC. Its protein product is CASGSGWAATETQYF.

Comments on this clone: Other DNA sequences from this sample encode an identical CDR3 as well. The chain uses TRBV9 and TRBJ2-2; 9 bases are shared with TRBD2. This CDR3 contains 15 residues. Germline assignment: CDR1 SGDLS and CDR2 YYNGEE. V shed 3 bases, J shed 4 bases, and the junction held 4 bases outside the gene matches. The CDR3, as DNA: TGTGCCAGCAGCGAGTTAGCGGGAGCCACCGGGGAGCTGTTTTTT. As protein: CASSELAGATGELFF. Full variable domain (missing parts from reference TRBV9 and TRBJ2-2): DSGVTQTPKHLITATGQRVTLRCSPRSGDLSVYWYQQSLDQGLQFLIQYYNGEERAKGNILERFSAQQFPDLHSELNLSSLELGDSALYFCASSELAGATGELFFGEGSRLTVL.

The chain employs TRBV27 and TRBJ2-3; a possible D gene is TRBD2 (5 bases). This CDR3 is 15 amino acids long. The germline V and J ends were trimmed by 8 bases and 6 bases, with 21 bases remaining between them. Per germline, CDR1 MNHEY and CDR2 SMNVEV (reference sequence). This CDR3 is CASSRRGPATDTQYF. In DNA, the CDR3 is TGTGCCAGCTCCCGACGAGGGCCTGCGACTGATACGCAGTATTTT.

The chain is built from TRBV9 and TRBJ2-7; a weak D match, TRBD2 (6 bases). Germline values: CDR1 SGDLS, CDR2 YYNGEE. Trimming took off 4 bases at V and 6 bases at J, with 20 bases between the two ends. The CDR3 consists of 15 residues. The CDR3 is CASSLSGTGVVEQYF. In nucleotides, the CDR3 is TGTGCCAGCAGCCTATCCGGGACGGGAGTGGTCGAGCAGTACTTC.